Presented here are 18 T cell receptor beta chains from one specimen sequenced in a study of T cells in Graves' hyperthyroidism and ophthalmopathy. Authors of the study amplified TCR beta CDR3 regions from RNA transcripts. During a first-round RT-PCR of the TCR CDR3, the HTBI primer set was used. Via MiXCR, TCRdb re-called the multiplex PCR reads, giving one row per CDR3 protein. The profile shows approximately 300,000 distinct CDR3 sequences, 15% to 20% of them singletons. Input material: blood. The source is a woman in her sixties or seventies with Graves' ophthalmopathy.

This clonotype was observed a handful of times. This chain uses TRBV6-1 with TRBJ1-2; 7 bases fit TRBD1. The CDR3 extends over 13 amino acids. CDR1 MNHNS and CDR2 SASEGT come from the germline V gene. With V trimmed by 2 bases and J by 10 bases, 7 bases remained unmatched. CDR3 protein: CASSELRGLFYTF. CDR3 bases: TGTGCCAGCAGTGAACTCAGGGGGTTGTTCTACACCTTC.

This clonotype has a count of ten or more. The V call is TRBV7-8, the J call TRBJ2-7; tentative D call: TRBD1 (6 bases). Between the trimmed V and J ends, which lost 2 bases and 3 bases, there was a span of 17 bases. The CDR3 covers 16 residues. Per the germline V gene, CDR1 is SGHVS and CDR2 is FQNEAQ. The CDR3 coding sequence is TGTGCCAGCAGCTTACACGCCGTACAGGGACGCTACGAGCAGTACTTC. It codes for CASSLHAVQGRYEQYF.

In this sample, this clonotype turned up many times. The chain links TRBV28 to TRBJ1-1; D gene ambiguous. V gave up 5 bases and J gave up 6 bases, with 19 bases separating them. The CDR3 consists of 15 residues. The germline gives CDR1 MDHEN, CDR2 SYDVKM. The CDR3, as DNA: TGTGCCAGCAGTGTTCCCGTTCGGGGAGCGGCTGAAGCTTTCTTT. This codes for CASSVPVRGAAEAFF.

The V call is TRBV6-5, the J call TRBJ2-7; 7 nucleotides agree with TRBD2. V lost 0 bases and J lost 6; bases outside the gene matches: 8. The CDR3 is 15 residues long. Germline V gene sequence: CDR1 MNHEY, CDR2 SVGAGI. The CDR3 reads CASSYSGGSFVEQYF. CDR3 coding DNA: TGTGCCAGCAGTTACTCCGGGGGGAGTTTCGTCGAGCAGTACTTC.

This clonotype has at least ten counts. The chain employs TRBV28 and TRBJ1-4, with D tentatively TRBD1 (5 bases). The CDR3 consists of 15 residues. The germline V gene has CDR1 MDHEN and CDR2 SYDVKM. V lost 5 bases to trimming and J lost 5 bases, with 15 bases between them. This CDR3 is CASSSPGLVNEKLFF. The CDR3 coding sequence is TGTGCCAGCAGTAGCCCGGGACTCGTCAATGAAAAACTGTTTTTT.

This clonotype was observed many times. The V and J genes are TRBV14 and TRBJ2-3; D gene uncertain. The CDR3 runs to 12 residues. Trimming took off 1 base at V and 6 bases at J, with 5 bases between the two ends. Germline values: CDR1 SGHDN, CDR2 FVKESK. In nucleotides, the CDR3 is TGTGCCAGCAGCCAAGTGGGGGATACGCAGTATTTT. Protein product: CASSQVGDTQYF.

The chain combines TRBV5-1 with TRBJ2-1; D may be TRBD1 (5 bases). The CDR3 covers 15 residues. Looked up from germline, CDR1 is SGHRS and CDR2 is YFSETQ. With 3 bases removed from V and 0 bases from J, the gap between germline ends came to 10 bases. This CDR3 reads CASSSRDSSYNEQFF. The CDR3, as DNA: TGCGCCAGCAGCTCCAGGGATAGCTCCTACAATGAGCAGTTCTTC.

This clonotype was detected many times. The chain links TRBV28 to TRBJ2-5; no firm D call. The V gene's germline CDR1 is MDHEN and CDR2 SYDVKM. The CDR3 spans 14 residues. With 3 bases removed from V and 1 base from J, the gap between germline ends came to 9 bases. CDR3 residues: CASSLVLIQETQYF. The CDR3 bases are TGTGCCAGCAGTTTGGTACTCATCCAAGAGACCCAGTACTTC.

This clonotype showed up just a few times. CDR3 protein: CASSLGASGGFKETQYF. The CDR3 DNA reads TGTGCCAGCAGCCTAGGGGCAAGCGGGGGGTTTAAGGAGACCCAGTACTTC. This chain joins TRBV11-2 and TRBJ2-5; 9 bases map to TRBD2. The V and J ends lost 5 bases and 5 bases, in that order; junction bases with no gene match: 15. The CDR3 extends over 17 amino acids. From germline, CDR1 is SGHAT and CDR2 FQNNGV.

The chain links TRBV3-1 to TRBJ2-5, with TRBD1 matching 7 bases. This CDR3 is built from 14 residues. Germline V gene lookup returns CDR1 LGHDT and CDR2 YNNKEL (reference sequence). With V trimmed by 0 bases and J by 5 bases, 3 bases remained unmatched. This CDR3 is CASSQDTGAETQYF. DNA for the CDR3: TGTGCCAGCAGCCAAGACACAGGGGCGGAGACCCAGTACTTC.

Concerning this clonotype itself: A read error may explain this, as a much larger clone is one base away. V and J are TRBV28 and TRBJ2-7; 7 nucleotides line up with TRBD1. V lost 10 bases, J lost 2 bases, and 14 bases stayed unmatched. The CDR3 length is 15 residues. Germline lookup yields CDR1 MDHEN and CDR2 SYDVKM. In DNA form, the CDR3 reads TGTGCCAACAGCGTGGTCATGGGACAGACCTACGAGCAGTACTTC. Protein sequence: CANSVVMGQTYEQYF.

At least ten counts were recorded for this clonotype. CDR3: CASSFSSGTGHTGELFF. In nucleotides, the CDR3 is TGTGCCAGCAGTTTCTCGTCGGGGACAGGGCATACCGGGGAGCTGTTTTTT. V usage is TRBV27 and J usage is TRBJ2-2, with 9 bases fitting TRBD1. CDR3 size: 17 residues. In germline, CDR1 is MNHEY, CDR2 SMNVEV (reference sequence). Germline trimming cut 3 bases from V and 5 bases from J; bases unmatched to any gene: 10.

This clonotype turned up a few times. V is TRBV20-1 and J is TRBJ2-2; D is unclear. Trimming left V 5 bases short and J 4 bases short, with 11 bases between. The CDR3 runs to 13 residues. CDR1 and CDR2 (germline): DFQATT, SNEGSKA (reference sequence). CDR3 region: CSAWWRITGELFF. The CDR3 region has the DNA TGCAGTGCTTGGTGGCGGATCACCGGGGAGCTGTTTTTT.

This clonotype was counted a few times. The chain uses TRBV18 and TRBJ2-5; D is unclear. The CDR3 totals 12 residues. The V and J ends lost 4 bases and 3 bases respectively, with 6 bases between them. Germline CDR1 reads KGHSH; CDR2 reads LQKENI. The CDR3 nucleotides read TGTGCCAGCTCACGGAGTAAAGAGACCCAGTACTTC. Protein: CASSRSKETQYF.

This clonotype was counted at least ten times. The chain uses TRBV6-1 and TRBJ1-1, with D possibly TRBD1 on 5 matching bases. The germline V gene encodes CDR1 MNHNS and CDR2 SASEGT. The CDR3 is made up of 14 amino acids. The V gene lost 6 bases and the J gene lost 1 base, with 12 bases spanning the gap. CDR3 protein: CASRALGGNTEAFF. For the CDR3, the DNA is TGTGCCAGCAGAGCTCTTGGGGGGAACACTGAAGCTTTCTTT.

V is TRBV19 and J is TRBJ2-3; D is uncertain. Germline V CDR1 and CDR2: LNHDA, SQIVND (reference sequence). CDR3 length equals 16 residues. Trimming took off 4 bases at V and 4 bases at J, with 18 bases between the two ends. CDR3 amino acids: CASSKSLQVVADTQYF. Here the CDR3 DNA reads TGTGCCAGTAGTAAATCCCTCCAGGTCGTTGCAGATACGCAGTATTTT.

This clonotype was picked up a small number of times. The V gene is TRBV12-3 or TRBV12-4, the J gene TRBJ2-4, with D perhaps given as TRBD1 or TRBD2 (6 bases each). CDR3 length: 16 amino acids. The V and J ends lost 5 bases and 8 bases respectively, with 22 bases between them. The CDR3 region has the DNA TGTGCCAGCAGTCCGGAGGGTCTCGGGGGCGCGCACATTCAGTACTTC. Amino acids: CASSPEGLGGAHIQYF.

This clonotype occurred many times. The CDR3 DNA reads as TGTGCCAGCAGTCCCCTGAGGTACGAGCAGTACTTC. Residues: CASSPLRYEQYF. The gene calls are TRBV2 and TRBJ2-7; no reliable D call. Germline CDR1 and CDR2: SNHLY and FYNNEI. Trimming took off 5 bases at V and 4 bases at J, with 9 bases between the two ends. The CDR3 sequence is 12 residues long.